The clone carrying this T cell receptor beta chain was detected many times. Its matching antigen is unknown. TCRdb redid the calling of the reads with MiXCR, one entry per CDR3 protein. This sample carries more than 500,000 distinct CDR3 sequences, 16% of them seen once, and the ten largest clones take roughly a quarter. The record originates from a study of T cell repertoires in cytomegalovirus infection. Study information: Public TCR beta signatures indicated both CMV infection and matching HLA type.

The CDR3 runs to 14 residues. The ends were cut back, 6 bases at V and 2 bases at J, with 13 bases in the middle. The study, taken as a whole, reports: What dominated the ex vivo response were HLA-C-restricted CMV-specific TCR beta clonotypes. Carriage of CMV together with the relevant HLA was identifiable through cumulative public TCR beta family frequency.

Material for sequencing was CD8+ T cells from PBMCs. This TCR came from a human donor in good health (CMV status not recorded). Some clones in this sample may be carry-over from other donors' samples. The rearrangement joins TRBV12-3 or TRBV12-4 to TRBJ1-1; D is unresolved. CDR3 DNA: TGTGCCAGCAGCTGGGTAGGGTTAAACACTGAAGCTTTCTTT. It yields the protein CASSWVGLNTEAFF.